The clone carrying this T cell receptor (beta chain) was counted a few times. The data originate from a study of radiotherapy plus CTLA-4 blockade in lung cancer. Method: immunoSEQ multiplex PCR; TCRdb's copy keeps in-frame clones and lacks some. The repertoire holds tens of thousands of clones, with roughly 70% as singletons. CDR3 length: 15 residues. V lost 1 base, J lost 10 bases, and 9 bases stayed unmatched. Looked up from germline, CDR1 is LGHNA and CDR2 is YSLEER. The material was peripheral blood, obtained from a patient treated with radiotherapy plus ipilimumab. This chain joins TRBV4-3 and TRBJ2-1; 8 nucleotides align to TRBD2. The receptor was derived from a human donor with non-small cell lung cancer whose response to radiotherapy plus ipilimumab could not be evaluated. The CDR3 sequence is CASSQVAGGLQEQFF. DNA of the CDR3: TGCGCCAGCAGCCAAGTTGCGGGGGGTCTCCAGGAGCAGTTCTTC.